The source of this TCR beta chain is a study of T cell changes during pregnancy in multiple sclerosis. The table came from immunoSEQ multiplex PCR; TCRdb's copy has only in-frame clones and leaves some out. Of 85,000 to 100,000 clones in the sample, roughly 90% are singletons; the top ten hold 0.9% to 0.95%. Trimming took 2 bases from V and 2 from J; bases not matched to a gene: 6. The CDR3 runs to 16 residues. The germline V gene has CDR1 SNHLY and CDR2 FYNNEI. The J gene is TRBJ2-7, the V gene TRBV2; 10 bases align to TRBD1. The sequence was obtained from a female donor with multiple sclerosis, enrolled in a pregnancy study. Specimen: peripheral blood, collected before pregnancy. This CDR3 reads CASSEYSGTGAYEQYF. The CDR3 DNA reads TGTGCCAGCAGTGAATATAGTGGGACAGGGGCCTACGAGCAGTACTTC.